What follows are 32 T cell receptor beta chains derived from one specimen sequenced in a study of graft-versus-host responses after intestinal transplantation. Clones were sequenced by immunoSEQ multiplex PCR, and TCRdb holds only the in-frame ones, with some missing. The data contain roughly 120,000 clones, approximately 95% of them seen just once; the ten biggest clones take up over 2.5%. These receptors are not linked to any known antigen. Sample: unstimulated CD8+ T cells sorted from spleen or lymph node cells, taken before intestinal transplant. The receptors originated from a human donor who received an intestinal transplant.

The genes are TRBV4-3 and TRBJ2-1; D perhaps matches TRBD2 (6 bases). The CDR3 is 17 residues long. Trimming cost V 3 bases and J 2 bases, with 17 bases left between them. Germline CDR1 LGHNA, CDR2 YSLEER. The CDR3 DNA sequence: TGCGCCAGCAGCCACCGCGCCGAGGGAGGACCCTACAATGAGCAGTTCTTC. Translated: CASSHRAEGGPYNEQFF.

V is TRBV5-6 and J is TRBJ1-2; no definite D call. This CDR3 has 12 amino acids. Looked up from germline, CDR1 is SGHDT and CDR2 is YYEEEE. V lost 4 bases and J 5 bases, leaving 9 bases between the germline ends. This chain's CDR3 is CASSGLHYGYTF. In DNA form, the CDR3 reads TGTGCCAGCAGCGGATTACATTATGGCTACACCTTC.

The chain has TRBV5-8 and TRBJ2-3, with 7 bases identical to TRBD2. The germline V gene encodes CDR1 SGHTS and CDR2 YDEGEE. The V segment lost 2 bases and the J segment 3 bases; nucleotides outside the gene matches: 0. This CDR3 is 13 amino acids long. The CDR3, as DNA: TGTGCCAGCAGCTTCGGGGGGACAGATACGCAGTATTTT. This codes for CASSFGGTDTQYF.

The chain recombines TRBV28 with TRBJ2-7; TRBD2 aligns across 14 bases. The germline CDR1 and CDR2 sequences are MDHEN and SYDVKM. The CDR3 is 15 amino acids. The junction had 1 base not matched to a gene; V was cut back by 2 bases and J by 4 bases. The CDR3 sequence is CASSLGTSGGYEQYF. CDR3 in DNA: TGTGCCAGCAGTTTAGGGACTAGCGGGGGATACGAGCAGTACTTC.

With respect to this clone: One end of the junction fails to match germline, which may point to a read error. This chain uses TRBV7-7 with TRBJ2-2; D unresolved. Germline CDR1 and CDR2: SSHAT and FNYEAQ (reference sequence). The CDR3 is made up of 15 amino acids. In DNA form, the CDR3 reads TGTGCTAGCAGCTTTGAGGCAGGGAACACCGGGGAGCTGTTTTTT. Protein: CASSFEAGNTGELFF. Supplemented by reference TRBV7-7 and TRBJ2-2, the full variable domain reads GAGVSQSPRYKVTKRGQDVTLRCDPISSHATLYWYQQALGQGPEFLTYFNYEAQPDKSGLPSDRFSAERPEGSISTLTIQRTEQRDSAMYRCASSFEAGNTGELFFGEGSRLTVL.

The rearrangement joins TRBV5-4 to TRBJ2-1; D not certain. Germline V gives CDR1 SGHNT, CDR2 YYREEE (reference sequence). Trimming shortened V by 0 bases and J by 6 bases, and 7 bases separated the two germline ends. The CDR3 extends over 13 amino acids. For the CDR3, the DNA is TGTGCCAGCAGCTTGGTGCGTGGCAATGAGCAGTTCTTC. This codes for CASSLVRGNEQFF.

This chain links TRBV6-5 with TRBJ2-7, with a tentative D call TRBD2 (6 bases). Germline V gene lookup returns CDR1 MNHEY and CDR2 SVGAGI. V was clipped by 2 bases and J by 3 bases, with 11 bases between them. The CDR3 loop spans 14 amino acids. As DNA, the CDR3 is TGTGCCAGCAGTTACGGGCTAGCGTACTACGAGCAGTACTTC. Translating it yields CASSYGLAYYEQYF.

V is TRBV4-1 and J is TRBJ2-1; D ambiguous. The CDR3 consists of 17 residues. Germline V gene lookup returns CDR1 MGHRA and CDR2 YSYEKL. V was cut by 0 bases and J by 0 bases, with 12 bases left in between. The CDR3 is CASSQENPVSSYNEQFF. In DNA, the CDR3 is TGCGCCAGCAGCCAAGAGAACCCCGTTAGCTCCTACAATGAGCAGTTCTTC.

This chain links TRBV7-9 with TRBJ2-2; weak D call: TRBD2 (6 bases). Trimming left V 4 bases short and J 4 bases short, with 19 bases between. The CDR3 has 17 residues. Germline values: CDR1 SEHNR, CDR2 FQNEAQ (reference sequence). The DNA for the CDR3 is TGTGCCAGCAGCTCACCGATCGGGGGTTGGGTCACCGGGGAGCTGTTTTTT. It is translated as CASSSPIGGWVTGELFF.

This chain joins TRBV7-8 and TRBJ2-7; D may be TRBD1 (5 bases). Deletions cut 5 bases from V and 3 bases from J, with 14 bases between. This CDR3 region has 14 residues. Germline CDR1 and CDR2: SGHVS and FQNEAQ. The CDR3 region is CASSLVGQGYEQYF. The CDR3 DNA is TGTGCCAGCAGCCTAGTGGGCCAGGGCTACGAGCAGTACTTC.

The chain recombines TRBV9 with TRBJ2-7; tentative D call: TRBD1 (5 bases). V was trimmed by 0 bases and J by 0 bases, leaving 10 bases between them. The length of the CDR3 is 15 residues. The germline CDR1 and CDR2 sequences are SGDLS and YYNGEE. For the CDR3, the DNA is TGTGCCAGCAGCGTAGGGTCAGGGATCTCCTACGAGCAGTACTTC. Translation: CASSVGSGISYEQYF.

The V and J genes are TRBV5-6 and TRBJ2-5, with 7 bases that match TRBD2. The DNA end is a closer match to TRBJ2-7, so the J assignment may be wrong. The CDR3 spans 14 residues. Germline V CDR1 and CDR2: SGHDT, YYEEEE. CDR3 in amino acids: CASSYASGTYEQYF. In nucleotides, the CDR3 is TGTGCCAGCAGCTACGCTAGCGGTACCTACGAGCAGTACTTC.

The chain carries TRBV30 and TRBJ2-3, with 9 positions matching TRBD2. V lost 0 bases to trimming and J lost 6 bases; unmatched junction nucleotides: 10. Germline loops: CDR1 GTSNPN, CDR2 SVGIG (reference sequence). There are 16 residues in the CDR3. The CDR3 reads CAWSVGLAGSGDTQYF. As DNA, the CDR3 is TGTGCCTGGAGTGTAGGGCTAGCGGGGTCGGGGGATACGCAGTATTTT.

The rearrangement uses TRBV10-3 and TRBJ2-7; TRBD1 might be the D (6 bases). The CDR3 spans 17 residues. CDR1 is ENHRY, CDR2 SYGVKD, per germline. V was shortened by 6 bases and J by 0 bases, with 21 bases between the two germline ends. The CDR3 sequence: CAIRRTARGESSYEQYF. DNA of the CDR3: TGTGCCATCAGACGGACAGCCCGTGGGGAGAGCTCCTACGAGCAGTACTTC.

The chain joins TRBV30 to TRBJ1-4; maybe TRBD1 (5 bases). CDR1 and CDR2 from the germline V gene are GTSNPN and SVGIG (reference sequence). Trimming removed 7 bases at V and 4 bases at J, with 22 bases between. There are 16 residues in the CDR3. For the CDR3, the DNA is TGTGCCTCCTCCGGGACTGCCTTCTCCCTTAATGAAAAACTGTTTTTT. This codes for CASSGTAFSLNEKLFF.

The chain is built from TRBV9 and TRBJ2-5, with D unresolved. Trimming took 0 bases from V and 4 from J, leaving 16 bases between them. The CDR3 runs to 16 residues. Germline V gene sequence: CDR1 SGDLS, CDR2 YYNGEE. Here the CDR3 DNA reads TGTGCCAGCAGCGTAGGAGGTAGCCCATCCGGAGAGACCCAGTACTTC. Residues: CASSVGGSPSGETQYF.

J is TRBJ2-1 and V is TRBV4-1; 9 nucleotides match TRBD2. The CDR3 has 18 residues. V lost 3 bases and J lost 2; bases outside the gene matches: 11. The germline gives CDR1 MGHRA, CDR2 YSYEKL. This chain's CDR3 is CASSHLSLAGLTYNEQFF. The DNA for the CDR3 is TGCGCCAGCAGCCATTTGTCACTAGCGGGCCTTACCTACAATGAGCAGTTCTTC.

V usage is TRBV5-1 and J usage is TRBJ2-7, with TRBD1 as a possible D gene (6 bases). Germline CDR1 and CDR2: SGHRS and YFSETQ. The length of the CDR3 is 13 residues. Trimming left V 0 bases short and J 2 bases short, with 6 bases between. The CDR3 bases are TGCGCCAGCAGCTTGGAGGGGGCCTACGAGCAGTACTTC. It encodes CASSLEGAYEQYF. Filled out from reference TRBV5-1 and TRBJ2-7, the complete variable domain reads KAGVTQTPRYLIKTRGQQVTLSCSPISGHRSVSWYQQTPGQGLQFLFEYFSETQRNKGNFPGRFSGRQFSNSRSEMNVSTLELGDSALYLCASSLEGAYEQYFGPGTRLTVT.

V is TRBV10-3 and J is TRBJ2-1; TRBD2 agrees at 8 bases. Germline V lookup: CDR1 ENHRY, CDR2 SYGVKD. Trimming removed 3 bases from V and 7 bases from J; junction bases left unmatched: 11. The CDR3 extends over 16 amino acids. The DNA for the CDR3 is TGTGCCATCAGTGACCCCTCCGTAGCGGGAAGTAATGAGCAGTTCTTC. It translates to CAISDPSVAGSNEQFF.

This clone was picked up one time. This chain joins TRBV5-5 and TRBJ1-1; 9 bases map to TRBD1. Germline CDR1 SGHKS, CDR2 YYEKEE (reference sequence). The CDR3 covers 16 residues. The V gene end was trimmed by 4 bases and the J gene end by 5 bases; junction bases not matched to a gene: 12. CDR3: CASSPDIQGAGTEAFF. Written as DNA, the CDR3 is TGTGCCAGCAGCCCCGATATACAGGGGGCTGGTACTGAAGCTTTCTTT.

The rearrangement uses TRBV6-5 and TRBJ2-7; either TRBD1 or TRBD2 may supply D (5 bases each). The germline V gene has CDR1 MNHEY and CDR2 SVGAGI. The CDR3 is 13 amino acids. Trimming shortened V by 6 bases and J by 2 bases, and 11 bases separated the two germline ends. The DNA for the CDR3 is TGTGCCAGCAGGTCCGGGACGCCCTACGAGCAGTACTTC. It encodes CASRSGTPYEQYF.

The chain couples TRBV5-6 to TRBJ2-1, with TRBD2 matching 11 bases. The CDR3 contains 16 residues. CDR1 SGHDT and CDR2 YYEEEE come from the germline V gene. V lost 2 bases, J lost 7 bases, and 8 bases stayed unmatched. CDR3 sequence (DNA): TGTGCCAGCAGCTTCACTAGCGGGAGCACGCTTAATGAGCAGTTCTTC. This codes for CASSFTSGSTLNEQFF.

This clone was recorded a few times. The chain has TRBV11-3 and TRBJ2-2, with TRBD2 matching over 15 bases. The trim removed 3 bases at V and 3 bases at J, leaving 8 bases unmatched. Per the germline V gene, CDR1 is SGHNT and CDR2 is YENEEA. The CDR3 is made up of 19 amino acids. The CDR3 spells CASSLGGLAGGPYTGELFF. The CDR3 nucleotides are TGTGCCAGCAGCTTGGGCGGACTAGCGGGAGGGCCCTACACCGGGGAGCTGTTTTTT.

The V gene is TRBV5-1, the J gene TRBJ2-7; 13 bases map to TRBD2. The CDR3 totals 17 residues. V was pared by 3 bases and J by 2 bases, with 8 bases of the junction left unmatched. CDR1 is SGHRS, CDR2 YFSETQ, per germline. The CDR3, as DNA: TGCGCCAGCAGCTCCAGGACTAGCGGGAGCCTTACCTACGAGCAGTACTTC. Translated: CASSSRTSGSLTYEQYF.

This CDR3 reads CASSPRDNNQPQHF. DNA of the CDR3: TGCGCCAGCAGCCCCCGGGACAACAATCAGCCCCAGCATTTT. The gene calls are TRBV4-1 and TRBJ1-5, with D perhaps TRBD1 (6 bases). The germline gives CDR1 MGHRA, CDR2 YSYEKL. The CDR3 is 14 residues long. Trimming took off 4 bases at V and 3 bases at J, with 10 bases between the two ends.

This chain links TRBV13 with TRBJ2-7, with D unresolved. CDR3 length equals 11 residues. Looked up from germline, CDR1 is PRHDT and CDR2 is FYEKMQ (reference sequence). Trimming shortened V by 4 bases and J by 2 bases, and 3 bases separated the two germline ends. In DNA, the CDR3 is TGTGCCAGCAGCTCGACCTACGAGCAGTACTTC. This codes for CASSSTYEQYF.

This clone appeared once. This chain uses TRBV9 with TRBJ2-7; 10 nucleotides line up with TRBD2. V lost 3 bases, J lost 4 bases, and 7 bases stayed unmatched. Germline CDR1 reads SGDLS; CDR2 reads YYNGEE. The CDR3 totals 15 residues. The CDR3 DNA is TGTGCCAGCAGCGGGTCTAGCGGGAGTTTGTACGAGCAGTACTTC. This translates into CASSGSSGSLYEQYF.

This sequence joins TRBV27 and TRBJ2-3, with D perhaps given as TRBD1 or TRBD2 (5 bases each). This CDR3 region has 16 residues. Germline CDR1 is MNHEY and CDR2 is SMNVEV (reference sequence). The V and J ends lost 2 bases and 2 bases respectively, with 14 bases between them. The CDR3 region has the DNA TGTGCCAGCAGTTTAAGTCATCCGGGGACCACAGATACGCAGTATTTT. It yields the protein CASSLSHPGTTDTQYF.

The V and J genes are TRBV28 and TRBJ2-5; 10 nucleotides match TRBD2. Per germline, CDR1 MDHEN and CDR2 SYDVKM. The CDR3 is 15 amino acids. Trimming removed 2 bases from V and 3 bases from J; junction bases left unmatched: 3. The CDR3 DNA reads TGTGCCAGCAGTTTAGGGCTAGCGGGAGAAGAGACCCAGTACTTC. It is translated as CASSLGLAGEETQYF.

A remark on this clone: Sequence at one end of the junction differs from germline and may be a read error. The J gene is TRBJ2-1, the V gene TRBV9, with 9 positions matching TRBD2. Germline V gene lookup returns CDR1 SGDLS and CDR2 YYNGEE. CDR3 length: 16 amino acids. The CDR3 sequence is CASSVYPAGGINERFF. The DNA of the CDR3 is TGTGCCAGCAGCGTGTACCCCGCGGGAGGGATCAATGAGCGGTTCTTC.

The chain couples TRBV10-3 to TRBJ2-5, with 11 positions matching TRBD1. Germline CDR1 and CDR2: ENHRY and SYGVKD. Unmatched junction bases numbered 10, after V lost 2 bases and J lost 5 bases. The CDR3 extends over 17 amino acids. CDR3 residues: CAISEVAGTGGRETQYF. CDR3 bases: TGTGCCATCAGTGAGGTTGCCGGGACAGGGGGAAGGGAGACCCAGTACTTC.

V gene TRBV5-6 combines with J gene TRBJ2-7, with 9 bases identical to TRBD1. Per the germline V gene, CDR1 is SGHDT and CDR2 is YYEEEE. J gave up 8 bases and V 4 bases, and 13 bases lay outside the gene matches. The CDR3 has 15 amino acids. CDR3 region: CASSPERDRVMKQYF. As DNA, the CDR3 is TGTGCCAGCAGCCCCGAACGGGACAGGGTAATGAAGCAGTACTTC.